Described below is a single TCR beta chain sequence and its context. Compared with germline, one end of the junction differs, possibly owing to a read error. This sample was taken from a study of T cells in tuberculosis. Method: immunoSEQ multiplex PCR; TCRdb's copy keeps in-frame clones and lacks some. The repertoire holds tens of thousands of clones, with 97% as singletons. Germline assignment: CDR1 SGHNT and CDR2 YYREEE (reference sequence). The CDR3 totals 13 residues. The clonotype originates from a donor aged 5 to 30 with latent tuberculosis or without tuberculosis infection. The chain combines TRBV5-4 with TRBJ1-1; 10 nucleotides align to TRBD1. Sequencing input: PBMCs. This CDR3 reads CASSSGQGTEAFF. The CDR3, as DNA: TGTGCCAGTAGCTCGGGACAGGGGACTGAAGCTTTCTTT.